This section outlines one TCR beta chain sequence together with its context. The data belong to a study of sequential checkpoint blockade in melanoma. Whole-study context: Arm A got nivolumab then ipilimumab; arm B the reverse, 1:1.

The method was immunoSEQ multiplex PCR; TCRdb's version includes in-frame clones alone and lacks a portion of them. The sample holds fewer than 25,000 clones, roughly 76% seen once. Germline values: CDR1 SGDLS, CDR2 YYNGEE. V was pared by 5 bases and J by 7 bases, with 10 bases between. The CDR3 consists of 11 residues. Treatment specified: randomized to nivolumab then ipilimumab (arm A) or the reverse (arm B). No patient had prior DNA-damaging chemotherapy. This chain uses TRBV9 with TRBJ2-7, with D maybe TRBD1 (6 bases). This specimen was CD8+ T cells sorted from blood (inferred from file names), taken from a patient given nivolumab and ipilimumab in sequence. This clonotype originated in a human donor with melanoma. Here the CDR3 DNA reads TGTGCCAGCAGTCGTACAGGGGAGCAGTACTTC. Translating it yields CASSRTGEQYF.